The subject of this entry is one TCR beta chain. This clone was picked up a small number of times. Which antigen it targets is not known. No per-base quality is available; no much larger clone lies one base away. The cohort consisted of 600 to 700 healthy bone marrow donors. At the time of sampling, all cohort members were nominally healthy, though unrecorded immune exposures were likely present. The donor tested CMV seronegative and was one of the 352 seronegative cohort members. A peripheral blood sample was collected from each donor, and TCR beta sequencing was performed on peripheral blood mononuclear cells. The Qiagen DNeasy Blood Extraction Kit was used to extract genomic DNA from the blood cell samples. The data were obtained in a study of cytomegalovirus exposure and HLA in healthy donors (dated by TCRdb to about 2017). For the wider study: According to an earlier analysis of a few hundred of the donors, about 179 million T cells yielded approximately 120 million unique TCR beta sequences and approximately 300 Gb of sequence data. A later analysis re-examined previously published TCR beta repertoires from about 700 donors and added high-resolution HLA genotyping to investigate patterns of TCR occurrence. In an earlier analysis of roughly 600 of the donors, high-throughput TCR beta sequencing was used to judge whether each TCR beta V gene segment behaved as functional or pseudogenic. Alongside the repertoire data, information on donor age, sex, ethnicity and CMV serostatus was compiled. The study profiled the T cell repertoires of hundreds of subjects by immunosequencing and related them to cytomegalovirus serostatus. The study aimed to test whether signatures of past pathogen exposure could be identified by cataloging public T cell receptors. A handful of DR-DQ haplotypes were treated as single units for association and clustering because of strong linkage in the cohort. Typing coverage differed by locus: A, B, C, DRB1 and DQB1 were typed in about 620-630 donors, DQA1 in roughly 510, DPA1 in over 600, and DPB1 in 472. Every discovery cohort repertoire had been produced on one sequencing platform. The genetic ancestry cluster associated with self-reported Caucasian donors included roughly 84% of the roughly 360 genotyped donors. Rather than drawing on any new phenotypic data, the later analysis identified candidate immune exposures from TCR beta sequences and the way those sequences occurred across donors. Roughly 320 gigabases of sequencing data and 70 million to 100 million unique TCR sequences made up an early release that covered fewer than 650 HLA-typed donors. Across roughly 420 genotyped donors of the cohort, an average of roughly 200,000 unique TCR beta nucleotide sequences per donor were sequenced, and around 19% of those sequences were non-productive. Class I and class II HLA loci were covered by the typing at four-digit resolution. In addition to the first cohort of 650 to 750 subjects, a separate validation cohort of approximately 120 different subjects was used. High-throughput TCR immunosequencing, statistical association of individual TCRs with disease status, and machine learning were combined to predict cytomegalovirus infection status. In a later genetic analysis, genome-wide SNP genotypes for about three fifths of the 666 donors were used, and that subset was treated as a discovery cohort.

General conclusions and limits of the study: In a later analysis, most CMV-associated TCR beta chains were found to appear HLA-restricted, with HLA associations seemingly driven largely by CMV exposure. In an earlier analysis of a few hundred of the donors, most TCR beta V segments were observed in productive rearrangements about 90% or about 30% of the time, broadly matching IMGT annotations. An association between a missense DCLRE1C variant and V-gene and J-gene trimming of TCR beta chains was found in a later genetic analysis and replicated in an independent cohort. The study gave a list of under 200 TCR beta chains associated with cytomegalovirus. A further reported finding was that TCR beta sequences accurately predicted the HLA-A and HLA-B alleles for most subjects in the first cohort. The only immune exposure information available for the cohort was CMV serostatus. Assigning TCR associations to individual alleles was difficult when HLA alleles, especially DR and DQ, strongly co-occurred. Because HLA typing was missing for some donors at each locus, association tests included only the typed subset. A cluster of highly shared sequence variants was judged likely to be a technical artifact of the sequencing pipeline. In both the original and validation cohorts, the classifier was reported to diagnose cytomegalovirus status with high specificity and sensitivity. Most TCR sequences were seen in very few donors, while some public TCRs were found in many individuals. The cohort was sequenced for TCR beta chains only, and without alpha or paired-chain data the features that could be detected were limited. Roughly uniform sequencing depth across donors was assumed in presence/absence analyses, although this assumption may not hold. A later analysis found that HLA-associated TCR beta chains were more clonally expanded and had lower generation probabilities than equally common non-associated chains. Linkage disequilibrium might explain the correlated functional status among segregating V segments, but an unknown experimental factor could not be excluded. A later analysis found that TCR association rates varied across HLA loci, with DRB1 alleles showing the most associated TCRs and HLA-C alleles the fewest. According to the authors, the approach could potentially be generalized to other disease states and immunological phenotypes. Because counts were too low, roughly 17 rarely observed V segments, including chromosome 9 orphons, were left out of the earlier analysis of a few hundred of the donors. At a false discovery rate of 0.05, a later analysis linked around 17,000 TCR beta sequences to specific HLA alleles. According to a later genetic analysis, donors in an Asian-associated ancestry cluster had fewer N-insertions in productive TCRs than the approximately 700-donor mean. In vitro tests confirmed that a few of the cytomegalovirus-associated TCR beta chains recognize cytomegalovirus antigens. According to a later analysis, parvovirus B19, influenza, CMV and Epstein-Barr virus appeared linked to several top co-occurrence clusters. Some IMGT-functional V segments, including TRBV6-2 and TRBV6-3, could not be distinguished by the 87-base-pair reads and were therefore excluded.

The library was generated by the immunoSEQ multiplex PCR assay. A mixture of 60 forward primers for TCR Vbeta segments and 13 reverse primers for TCR Jbeta segments was used in the multiplex PCR. Amplification of the CDR3 region of rearranged TCR beta genes was performed with a multiplex PCR assay on genomic DNA. Amplified TCR beta libraries were sequenced as 87-base-pair reads on the Illumina HiSeq System. As for how the authors treated the data: A later analysis counted tens of millions of unique TCR beta chains across the 600 to 850 repertoires, and approximately 11 million of these chains were shared by at least two donors. To remove PCR and sequencing errors, raw reads were error-corrected and collapsed into unique sequences using a nearest-neighbor algorithm that merged closely related sequences. To assign V, D and J gene segments, CDR3 sequences were aligned to IMGT reference sequences. Each retained sequence needed at least a six-nucleotide match to both a V gene segment and a J gene segment. A rearrangement was called productive if the CDR3 had no stop codons and remained in frame with V and J, and every other rearrangement was called non-productive. CDR3 was defined according to IMGT convention as the region running from the second conserved V-encoded cysteine to the conserved J-encoded phenylalanine. Sequences without an unambiguous match to a single V gene segment were excluded from the earlier analysis of 450 to 650 of the donors. An earlier analysis of several hundred of the donors classified V segments as functional when productive rearrangements were above 56.7% and as segregating when the standard deviation between donors was above 5%. A statistical classification framework was built for diagnosing cytomegalovirus status from the catalog of TCR beta chain sequences. In a later analysis, V and J genes were assigned by comparing TCR nucleotide sequences against IMGT/GENE-DB human TR gene sequences. Using the TCRdist pipeline, a later analysis assigned CDR3 sequences along with most-parsimonious VDJ recombination scenarios. In a later analysis, every TCR beta chain was defined by the combination of its CDR3 amino acid sequence and its V-gene family, and reads without a unique V-gene family were dropped. As a way to deal with suspected cross-contamination and a sequencing artifact, a later analysis dropped approximately 590 nucleotide sequences that were highly shared and had low generation probability. In a later analysis, a clonal expansion index for each public chain was calculated from normalized within-repertoire ranks of inferred template counts. In a later analysis, generation probabilities were computed using a VDJ recombination model fitted to out-of-frame rearrangements, and the results were checked against IGoR. A later analysis scored TCR-TCR, TCR-HLA and TCR-CMV co-occurrence with hypergeometric tests, applying a repertoire-size bias correction to TCR pairs. False discovery rates were estimated in a later analysis by permuting HLA or CMV assignments 20 times. A later analysis grouped co-occurring TCRs with DBSCAN, adding TCRdist sequence similarity when clustering within HLA-allele-positive subsets. For co-occurrence clustering, repertoires with fewer than 30,000 or more than 120,000 public chains were excluded, along with 5 or 6 repertoires with anomalous nucleotide sharing. Not all clones reach the TCRdb copy of this immuneACCESS table, which keeps in-frame sequences only. Checked studies attribute under half of the gap to unresolved V genes and leave the rest unexplained. The V and J calls and clone size are taken from that table; D and trimming were inferred from the DNA. The sample has 85,000 to 130,000 clones on record, less than 85% of them singletons. The ten largest clones capture roughly 3.4% of the sample.

Cut back by 7 bases and 4 bases, the V and J ends lie 19 bases apart. The CDR3 runs 14 residues from the cysteine to the phenylalanine. The sequence is cut down to CDR3 DNA, 42 bases in frame from base 1. CDR1 and CDR2 are read off the germline V gene as SQVTM and ANQGSEA. The chain is made from TRBV29-1 and TRBJ1-1; TRBD1 is a possible D gene, resting on 6 matching bases. The clonotype comes from a man aged 55 to 69 in good health and CMV-seronegative. Sequences were obtained from PBMCs. This receptor carries the CDR3 CSAQRGGQGTEAFF. The DNA sequence is as follows: TGCAGCGCTCAAAGGGGGGGCCAGGGCACTGAAGCTTTCTTT.